This entry lists 11 T cell receptor beta chains sequenced from one sample in a study of regulatory T cells in long-lasting Graves disease. The time point is: persistent/refractory GD, antithyroid drugs over 5 years with positive TRAb. Extracted PBMC RNA gave rise to the TCR library. Arm-PCR of CDR3 regions and iRepertoire HTBI primers were the basis on which TCR beta libraries were built. TCRdb recomputed calls from the multiplex PCR reads with MiXCR, one row per CDR3 protein. The top ten hold 13% of the sample, which has about 460,000 distinct CDR3 sequences, about 20% seen once. This specimen was peripheral blood mononuclear cells (PBMCs), taken when the disease was refractory, from a patient treated with antithyroid drugs. The receptors come from a female donor with Graves disease.

The chain couples TRBV30 to TRBJ2-5; no firm D call. CDR3 length: 14 residues. Germline-derived CDR1 and CDR2 are GTSNPN and SVGIG (reference sequence). Trimming stripped 2 bases from V and 1 base from J, with 11 bases between. CDR3 bases: TGTGCCTGGAGTTATTGGAACAGCCAAGAGACCCAGTACTTC. Its translation: CAWSYWNSQETQYF.

This clonotype was recorded only once. This may be a read error: a much more frequent sequence differs by one nucleotide. This rearrangement joins TRBV7-2 to TRBJ2-7, with a tentative D call TRBD2 (6 bases). Trimming left V 3 bases short and J 5 bases short, with 17 bases between. CDR1 and CDR2 (germline): SGHTA, FQGNSA. The CDR3 is made up of 15 amino acids. CDR3 protein: CASSFIGRGRHEQYF. CDR3 bases: TGTGCCAGCAGCTTTATTGGTCGGGGGAGACACGAGCAGTACTTC.

A few counts support this clonotype. The chain recombines TRBV11-2 with TRBJ1-3; D is ambiguous. The germline V gene encodes CDR1 SGHAT and CDR2 FQNNGV. The CDR3 consists of 14 residues. V was shortened by 2 bases and J by 0 bases, with 5 bases between the two germline ends. The CDR3 DNA reads as TGTGCCAGCAGCTTAAGGCTCTCTGGAAACACCATATATTTT. Translation: CASSLRLSGNTIYF. Filled out from reference TRBV11-2 and TRBJ1-3, the complete variable domain reads EAGVAQSPRYKIIEKRQSVAFWCNPISGHATLYWYQQILGQGPKLLIQFQNNGVVDDSQLPKDRFSAERLKGVDSTLKIQPAKLEDSAVYLCASSLRLSGNTIYFGEGSWLTVV.

Only a few counts were recorded for this clonotype. CDR3 amino acids: CASSPDPGSSYEQYF. CDR3 coding DNA: TGTGCCAGCAGTCCTGACCCCGGGAGCTCCTACGAGCAGTACTTC. The chain links TRBV27 to TRBJ2-7; D may be TRBD2 (6 bases). Trimming pared 5 bases from V and 0 bases from J, leaving 14 bases between. Germline CDR1 MNHEY, CDR2 SMNVEV (reference sequence). The CDR3 sequence is 15 residues long.

The chain employs TRBV30 and TRBJ1-1; D ambiguous. CDR1 is GTSNPN, CDR2 SVGIG, per germline (reference sequence). Deletions cut 3 bases from V and 3 bases from J, with 11 bases between. The CDR3 runs 13 residues. CDR3 sequence reads: CAWRPDWDTEAFF. CDR3 nucleotide sequence: TGTGCCTGGAGGCCTGATTGGGACACTGAAGCTTTCTTT. The complete variable domain, with remaining parts taken from reference TRBV30 and TRBJ1-1, reads SQTIHQWPATLVQPVGSPLSLECTVEGTSNPNLYWYRQAAGRGLQLLFYSVGIGQISSEVPQNLSASRPQDRQFILSSKKLLLSDSGFYLCAWRPDWDTEAFFGQGTRLTVV.

This clonotype was recorded many times. This chain uses TRBV2 with TRBJ2-5; 7 nucleotides match TRBD1. CDR1 is SNHLY, CDR2 FYNNEI, per germline. The CDR3 loop spans 15 amino acids. V was pared by 5 bases and J by 5 bases, with 11 bases of the junction left unmatched. The CDR3 sequence is CASSSPGQLRETQYF. The CDR3 nucleotides read TGTGCCAGCAGTAGTCCGGGACAGTTGCGGGAGACCCAGTACTTC.

The V call is TRBV12-3 or TRBV12-4, the J call TRBJ1-1, with 9 bases matching TRBD1. The CDR3 extends over 16 amino acids. V gave up 3 bases and J gave up 3 bases; unmatched junction bases: 8. The CDR3 is CASSLGQGDGYTEAFF. For the CDR3, the DNA is TGTGCCAGCAGTTTGGGACAGGGCGATGGGTACACTGAAGCTTTCTTT.

This clonotype was detected many times. The V and J genes are TRBV19 and TRBJ2-7; D is undetermined. CDR1 and CDR2 from the germline V gene are LNHDA and SQIVND (reference sequence). Between the trimmed V and J ends, which lost 2 bases and 1 base, there was a span of 6 bases. The CDR3 runs 13 residues. Here the CDR3 reads CASSIQLSYEQYF. Written as DNA, the CDR3 is TGTGCCAGTAGTATACAGTTATCCTACGAGCAGTACTTC.

The CDR3 coding sequence is TGTGCCAGCAGCCAAGTGGCTCTCGACTACGAGCAGTACTTC. Translating gives CASSQVALDYEQYF. V is TRBV3-1 and J is TRBJ2-7; D not certain. Per the germline V gene, CDR1 is LGHDT and CDR2 is YNNKEL (reference sequence). The CDR3 is 14 residues long. V gave up 1 base and J gave up 3 bases, with 10 bases separating them.

With regard to this clonotype: A much larger clone sits a single nucleotide away, making a read error possible. The chain is built from TRBV25-1 and TRBJ1-6; 7 nucleotides agree with TRBD1. Germline values: CDR1 MGHDK, CDR2 SYGVNS. Unmatched junction bases numbered 3, after V lost 4 bases and J lost 3 bases. The CDR3 totals 15 residues. CDR3 coding DNA: TGTGCCAGCAGTGTGGGACAGAACTATAATTCACCCCTCCACTTT. Translated: CASSVGQNYNSPLHF.

This clonotype was seen ten or more times. The V gene is TRBV2, the J gene TRBJ1-1; D gene ambiguous. The ends were cut back, 8 bases at V and 13 bases at J, with 23 bases in the middle. The CDR3 extends over 13 amino acids. Germline CDR1 reads SNHLY; CDR2 reads FYNNEI. CDR3 amino acids: CASSTGRLLAVFF. The DNA of the CDR3 is TGTGCCAGCTCCACCGGACGTCTCTTGGCAGTTTTCTTT.